These 14 T cell receptor beta chains share one sample of origin, sequenced in a study of blood T cell repertoires in COVID-19. Sequencing used immunoSEQ multiplex PCR; TCRdb keeps in-frame clones, though not all of them. Here the sample spans roughly 250,000 clones, about 76% being singletons. The material sequenced was peripheral blood. The receptor set was obtained from a woman in her sixties with active or convalescent COVID-19.

This clone was seen more than once but under ten times. V and J are TRBV11-2 and TRBJ1-2; D gene ambiguous. Germline V lookup: CDR1 SGHAT, CDR2 FQNNGV. The CDR3 covers 15 residues. V lost 4 bases and J 3 bases, leaving 15 bases between the germline ends. CDR3 coding DNA: TGTGCCAGCAGCTCGCCGCGCGGCCGTTACTATGGCTACACCTTC. This codes for CASSSPRGRYYGYTF.

CDR3 DNA sequence: TGTGCCAGCAGCTTGGACCCAGGGGGCACAAACACCGGGGAGCTGTTTTTT. Its protein product is CASSLDPGGTNTGELFF. The chain has TRBV5-5 and TRBJ2-2, with 8 bases identical to TRBD1. CDR1 SGHKS and CDR2 YYEKEE come from the germline V gene (reference sequence). Trimming cost V 0 bases and J 2 bases; bases outside gene matches: 6. The CDR3 is made up of 17 amino acids.

The V and J genes are TRBV12-3 or TRBV12-4 and TRBJ2-5; tentatively, D is TRBD2 (5 bases). The CDR3 is made up of 13 amino acids. V was cut by 3 bases and J by 5 bases, with 10 bases left in between. CDR3 nucleotides: TGTGCCAGCAGTTTCGGAGGAACCGAGACCCAGTACTTC. Its translation: CASSFGGTETQYF.

This chain joins TRBV11-2 and TRBJ2-3; the match to TRBD1 covers 7 bases. Per the germline V gene, CDR1 is SGHAT and CDR2 is FQNNGV. The CDR3 sequence is 16 residues long. V was pared by 0 bases and J by 5 bases, with 8 bases of the junction left unmatched. The CDR3 nucleotides read TGTGCCAGCAGCTTAGATAGTCGGCAGGGGGTAGATACGCAGTATTTT. Its protein product is CASSLDSRQGVDTQYF.

This clone was found once. V is TRBV7-2 and J is TRBJ1-1; D gene uncertain. This CDR3 is 13 amino acids long. Trimming cost V 5 bases and J 3 bases, with 10 bases left between them. Germline CDR1 is SGHTA and CDR2 is FQGNSA. CDR3 sequence: CASSGFSDTEAFF. The CDR3 DNA sequence: TGTGCCAGCAGCGGCTTCAGTGACACTGAAGCTTTCTTT.

V usage is TRBV7-9 and J usage is TRBJ2-7, with 15 bases matching TRBD2. There are 17 residues in the CDR3. V lost 5 bases to trimming and J lost 2 bases; unmatched junction nucleotides: 7. CDR1 is SEHNR and CDR2 is FQNEAQ in the germline V gene (reference sequence). The CDR3 loop reads CASSPGTSGGSPYEQYF. The CDR3, as DNA: TGTGCCAGCAGCCCGGGGACTAGCGGGGGGAGCCCCTACGAGCAGTACTTC.

Concerning this clone itself: The germline gene is not matched at one end of the junction; a read error may be the cause. The V call is TRBV5-6, the J call TRBJ1-4; TRBD1 might be the D (6 bases). Germline V lookup: CDR1 SGHDT, CDR2 YYEEEE. CDR3 length equals 14 residues. CDR3: CASGLRAGDEKLFF. In DNA, the CDR3 is TGTGCCAGCGGCTTGAGGGCAGGGGATGAAAAACTGTTTTTT.

The chain carries TRBV6-5 and TRBJ2-2; TRBD1 aligns across 8 bases. The CDR3 contains 16 residues. Germline lookup yields CDR1 MNHEY and CDR2 SVGAGI. V was pared by 2 bases and J by 1 base, with 3 bases of the junction left unmatched. Here the CDR3 reads CASSYAGGRNTGELFF. CDR3 in DNA: TGTGCCAGCAGTTACGCAGGGGGCAGGAACACCGGGGAGCTGTTTTTT.

The chain couples TRBV9 to TRBJ1-1; 7 bases agree with TRBD1. The V gene's germline CDR1 is SGDLS and CDR2 YYNGEE. Trimming removed 0 bases from V and 3 bases from J; junction bases left unmatched: 8. The CDR3 is made up of 16 amino acids. DNA of the CDR3: TGTGCCAGCAGCGTAGATGGTCAGGGGGGCCACACTGAAGCTTTCTTT. As protein: CASSVDGQGGHTEAFF.

V and J are TRBV28 and TRBJ2-1, with D tentatively TRBD1 (7 bases). The V gene's germline CDR1 is MDHEN and CDR2 SYDVKM. This CDR3 spans 14 amino acids. V shed 2 bases and J shed 12 bases, with 17 bases lying between them. The CDR3 reads CASSLTQGGAGQFF. The CDR3 DNA reads as TGTGCCAGCAGTTTAACCCAGGGGGGCGCGGGGCAGTTCTTC.

The chain couples TRBV5-4 to TRBJ2-2, with a possible D match to TRBD1 (6 bases). Germline V gene sequence: CDR1 SGHNT, CDR2 YYREEE (reference sequence). The CDR3 runs 16 residues. The germline V and J ends were trimmed by 4 bases and 1 base, with 14 bases remaining between them. CDR3: CASSSRQVLNTGELFF. In nucleotides, the CDR3 is TGTGCCAGCAGCAGCCGACAGGTGCTGAACACCGGGGAGCTGTTTTTT.

This sequence joins TRBV11-3 and TRBJ1-1; the D gene is possibly TRBD1 (5 bases). Trimming shortened V by 5 bases and J by 1 base, and 8 bases separated the two germline ends. The germline V gene has CDR1 SGHNT and CDR2 YENEEA. The CDR3 sequence is 13 residues long. CDR3 sequence (DNA): TGTGCCAGCAGCGTCGACAGGAACACTGAAGCTTTCTTT. Translation gives CASSVDRNTEAFF.

This chain joins TRBV7-4 and TRBJ2-7, with 7 nucleotides matching TRBD2. Germline V gene lookup returns CDR1 SGHVT and CDR2 SQSDAQ. The CDR3 loop spans 14 amino acids. After removal of 3 bases from V and 13 bases from J, the junction contained 15 bases not matched to a gene. In DNA, the CDR3 is TGTGCCAGCAGCTTTGGCCCGGGGGGTAAGGTAAAATACTTC. Its protein product is CASSFGPGGKVKYF. The full variable domain, in which reference TRBV7-4 and TRBJ2-7 provide the parts outside the CDR3, is GAGVSQSPRYKVAKRGRDVALRCDSISGHVTLYWYRQTLGQGSEVLTYSQSDAQRDKSGRPSGRFSAERPERSVSTLKIQRTEQGDSAVYLCASSFGPGGKVKYFGPGTRLTVT.

This clone was detected a few times. The chain has TRBV6-1 and TRBJ1-2; unclear D gene. The CDR3 loop spans 13 amino acids. V lost 1 base, J lost 8 bases, and 11 bases lay in between. Germline values: CDR1 MNHNS, CDR2 SASEGT. CDR3 nucleotide sequence: TGTGCCAGCAGTGAAGTAGCAGCGACGGGCTACACCTTC. This translates into CASSEVAATGYTF.